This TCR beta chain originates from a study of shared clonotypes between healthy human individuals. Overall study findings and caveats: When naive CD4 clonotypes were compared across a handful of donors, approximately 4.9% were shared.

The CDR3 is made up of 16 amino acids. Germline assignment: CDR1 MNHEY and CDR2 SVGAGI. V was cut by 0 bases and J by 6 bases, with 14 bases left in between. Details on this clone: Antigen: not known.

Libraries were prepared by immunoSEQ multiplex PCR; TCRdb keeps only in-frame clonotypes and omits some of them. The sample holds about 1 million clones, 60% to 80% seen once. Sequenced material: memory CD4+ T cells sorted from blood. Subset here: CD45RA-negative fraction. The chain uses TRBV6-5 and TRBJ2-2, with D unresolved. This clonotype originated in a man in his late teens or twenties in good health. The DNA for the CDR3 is TGTGCCAGCAGTTACTCGACCGGACGGAGATCCGGGGAGCTGTTTTTT. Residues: CASSYSTGRRSGELFF.